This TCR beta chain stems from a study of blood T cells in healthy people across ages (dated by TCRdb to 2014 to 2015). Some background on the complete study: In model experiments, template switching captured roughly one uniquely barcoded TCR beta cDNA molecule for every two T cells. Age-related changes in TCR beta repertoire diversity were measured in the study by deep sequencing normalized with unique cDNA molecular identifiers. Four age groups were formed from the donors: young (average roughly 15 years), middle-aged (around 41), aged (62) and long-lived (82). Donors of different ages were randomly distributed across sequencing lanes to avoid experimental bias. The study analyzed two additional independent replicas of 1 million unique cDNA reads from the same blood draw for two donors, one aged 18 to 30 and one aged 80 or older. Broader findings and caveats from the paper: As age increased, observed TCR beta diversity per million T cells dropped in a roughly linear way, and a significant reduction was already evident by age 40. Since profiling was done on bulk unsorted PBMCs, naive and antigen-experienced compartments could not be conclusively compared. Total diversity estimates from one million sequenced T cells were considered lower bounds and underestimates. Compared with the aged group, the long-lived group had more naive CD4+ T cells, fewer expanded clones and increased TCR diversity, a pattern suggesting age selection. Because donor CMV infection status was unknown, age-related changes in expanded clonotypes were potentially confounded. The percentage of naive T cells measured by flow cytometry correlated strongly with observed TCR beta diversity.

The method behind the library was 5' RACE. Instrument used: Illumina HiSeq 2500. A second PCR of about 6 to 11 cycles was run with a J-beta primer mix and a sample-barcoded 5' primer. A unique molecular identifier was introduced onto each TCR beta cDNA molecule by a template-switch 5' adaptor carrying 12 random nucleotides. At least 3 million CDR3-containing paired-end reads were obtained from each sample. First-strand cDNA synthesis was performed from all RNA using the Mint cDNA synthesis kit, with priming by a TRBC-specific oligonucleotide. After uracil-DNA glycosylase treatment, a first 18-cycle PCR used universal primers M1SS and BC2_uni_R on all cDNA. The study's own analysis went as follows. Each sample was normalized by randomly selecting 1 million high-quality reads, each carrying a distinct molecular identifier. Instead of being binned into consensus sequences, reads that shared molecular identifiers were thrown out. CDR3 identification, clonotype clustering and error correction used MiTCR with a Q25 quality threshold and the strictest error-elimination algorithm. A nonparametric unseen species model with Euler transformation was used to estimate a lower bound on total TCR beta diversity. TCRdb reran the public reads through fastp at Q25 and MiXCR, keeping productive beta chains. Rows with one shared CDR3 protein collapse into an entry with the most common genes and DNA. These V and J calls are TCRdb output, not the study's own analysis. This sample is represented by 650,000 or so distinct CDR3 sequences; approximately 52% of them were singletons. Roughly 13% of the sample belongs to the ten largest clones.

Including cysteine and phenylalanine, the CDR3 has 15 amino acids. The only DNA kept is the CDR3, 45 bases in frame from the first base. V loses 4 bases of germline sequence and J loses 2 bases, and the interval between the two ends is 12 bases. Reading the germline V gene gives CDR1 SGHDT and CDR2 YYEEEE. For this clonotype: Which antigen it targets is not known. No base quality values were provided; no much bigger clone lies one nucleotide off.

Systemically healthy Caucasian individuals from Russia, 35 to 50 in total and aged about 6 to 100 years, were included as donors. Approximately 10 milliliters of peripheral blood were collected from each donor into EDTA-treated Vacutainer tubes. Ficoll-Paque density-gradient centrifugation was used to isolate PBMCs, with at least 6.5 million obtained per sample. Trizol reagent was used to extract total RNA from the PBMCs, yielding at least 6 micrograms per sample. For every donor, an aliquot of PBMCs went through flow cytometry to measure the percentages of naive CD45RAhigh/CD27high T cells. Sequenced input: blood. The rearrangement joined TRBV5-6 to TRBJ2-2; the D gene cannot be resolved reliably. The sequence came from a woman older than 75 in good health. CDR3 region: CASSVWQTNTGELFF. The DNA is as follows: TGTGCCAGCAGCGTGTGGCAGACAAACACCGGGGAGCTGTTTTTT.